This TCR beta chain emerged from a study of CD8+CD57+ T cells in acquired aplastic anemia. This clonotype was found many times. The use of genomic DNA as template underpinned the TCR beta VDJ and CDR3 profiling. TCRdb re-analysed the reads in MiXCR, keeping a single row per CDR3 protein. The sample lists hundreds of thousands of distinct CDR3 sequences, around 72% occurring once. Germline V CDR1 and CDR2: LNHDA, SQIVND (reference sequence). V lost 3 bases and J lost 1, with 10 bases in between. The CDR3 is 14 amino acids. This sequence was found in a human donor in good health, serving as a control. The V and J genes are TRBV19 and TRBJ2-7, with D perhaps TRBD1 (6 bases). Sequences were obtained from sorted CD4+, CD8+, or CD8+CD57+ T cells (not recorded which) from PBMCs. The CDR3 sequence is CASSMDRISYEQYF. In DNA form, the CDR3 reads TGTGCCAGTAGTATGGACAGAATTTCCTACGAGCAGTACTTC. Full variable domain (remainder filled in from reference TRBV19 and TRBJ2-7): DGGITQSPKYLFRKEGQNVTLSCEQNLNHDAMYWYRQDPGQGLRLIYYSQIVNDFQKGDIAEGYSVSREKKESFPLTVTSAQKNPTAFYLCASSMDRISYEQYFGPGTRLTVT.